The T cell receptor beta chain under discussion was sequenced for a study of control samples from healthy donors and cancer patients. The CDR3 consists of 13 residues. Trimming left V 6 bases short and J 2 bases short, with 10 bases between. Per the germline V gene, CDR1 is MDHEN and CDR2 is SYDVKM. TCRdb keeps only in-frame clones here, not all; method: immunoSEQ multiplex PCR. In the table there are some 120,000 clones, 85% to 90% of which are singletons. Sequencing used PBMCs. The TCR was taken from a woman between 50 and 59 years old with colorectal cancer. The chain combines TRBV28 with TRBJ1-2, with D hard to call. CDR3 sequence: CASSRAVNYGYTF. The CDR3 DNA is TGTGCCAGCAGCCGGGCCGTGAACTATGGCTACACCTTC.